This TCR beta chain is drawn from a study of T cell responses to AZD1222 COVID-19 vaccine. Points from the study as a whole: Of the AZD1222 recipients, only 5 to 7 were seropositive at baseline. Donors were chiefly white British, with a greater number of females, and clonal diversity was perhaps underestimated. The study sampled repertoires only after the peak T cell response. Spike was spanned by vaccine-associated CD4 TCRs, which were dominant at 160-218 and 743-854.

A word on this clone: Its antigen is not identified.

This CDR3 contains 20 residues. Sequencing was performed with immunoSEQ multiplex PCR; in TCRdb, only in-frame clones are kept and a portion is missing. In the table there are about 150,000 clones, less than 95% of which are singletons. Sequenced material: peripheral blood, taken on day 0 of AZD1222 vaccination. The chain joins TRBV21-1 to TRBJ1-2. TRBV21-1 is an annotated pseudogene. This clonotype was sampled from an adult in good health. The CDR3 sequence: CASSRLVLWDYQGGNYGYTF. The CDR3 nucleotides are TGTGCCAGCAGCCGACTGGTCCTCTGGGACTACCAGGGGGGGAACTATGGCTACACCTTC.